These T cell receptor beta chains were read from a single sample in a study of STAT5B mutations in CD4+ large granular lymphocyte leukemia. Sequencing was performed with immunoSEQ multiplex PCR; in TCRdb, only in-frame clones are kept and a portion is missing. Here the sample spans fewer than 40,000 clones, just over 75% being singletons. Input material: CD4+ T cells from blood buffy coats. These receptors originate from a human donor in good health. The conserved cysteine and the conserved F or W are not part of the CDR3 here. Only some rows state a clone size, as once, few, many or a class for expanded clones.

v_call,clone_size,j_call,cdr3_aa
TRBV5-4,few,TRBJ1-2,ASSSLGGTGGWGYT
TRBV29-1,few,TRBJ2-1,SVPGTSGSPLNEQF
TRBV11-2,-,TRBJ1-6,ASTLGQNNSPLH
TRBV11-2,-,TRBJ2-7,ASSLYRGRYEQY
TRBV6-1,-,TRBJ2-1,ASSGRTASYNEQF
TRBV2,-,TRBJ2-2,ASSRGPGELF
TRBV4-3,once,TRBJ2-3,ASSQALNKRGRTDTQY
TRBV28,-,TRBJ2-7,ASSLKGHEQY
TRBV15,-,TRBJ2-6,ATSRDRTGGTGANVLT
TRBV5-6,-,TRBJ1-5,ASSLFYGTGFKPQH
TRBV19,-,TRBJ1-5,ASSIDFSGRSYSNQPQH
TRBV7-2,-,TRBJ2-7,ASSSDRWSYEQY
TRBV25-1,-,TRBJ1-3,ASTRTGGFGNTIY
TRBV5-1,-,TRBJ1-2,ASSFTDRGYGYT
TRBV18,-,TRBJ1-4,ASSPGQAGNEKLF